The 15 T cell receptor beta chains reported below all come from one sample, sequenced in a study of blood T cell repertoires in COVID-19. The method was immunoSEQ multiplex PCR; TCRdb's version includes in-frame clones alone and lacks a portion of them. The table includes hundreds of thousands of clones, more than 70% detected once. Sample: peripheral blood. Every receptor here comes from a woman between 25 and 40 years old with COVID-19, enrolled during active disease.

The chain has TRBV7-9 and TRBJ1-3, with TRBD1 identical over 9 bases. V gave up 5 bases and J gave up 5 bases; unmatched junction bases: 10. This CDR3 is built from 16 residues. Germline loops: CDR1 SEHNR, CDR2 FQNEAQ (reference sequence). This chain's CDR3 is CASSPPGQGGRNTIYF. CDR3 sequence (DNA): TGTGCCAGCAGCCCCCCGGGACAGGGCGGTAGAAACACCATATATTTT.

The V call is TRBV27, the J call TRBJ1-1; D is unclear. CDR1 and CDR2 (germline): MNHEY, SMNVEV (reference sequence). V lost 6 bases to trimming and J lost 3 bases, with 11 bases between them. The CDR3 is 13 residues long. As DNA, the CDR3 is TGTGCCAGCAGCGTAGGGAGGGACACTGAAGCTTTCTTT. It yields the protein CASSVGRDTEAFF.

The chain has TRBV7-2 and TRBJ2-2; 8 bases are a match to TRBD2. There are 13 residues in the CDR3. Trimming took 5 bases from V and 8 from J; bases not matched to a gene: 4. CDR1 is SGHTA and CDR2 is FQGNSA in the germline V gene. DNA of the CDR3: TGTGCCAGCAGCATGGGACTAGTTGGGGAGCTGTTTTTT. It translates to CASSMGLVGELFF.

This rearrangement joins TRBV6-5 to TRBJ1-1, with 8 bases that match TRBD1. There are 14 residues in the CDR3. Germline V gene lookup returns CDR1 MNHEY and CDR2 SVGAGI. Losses at the gene ends were 2 bases for V and 7 bases for J; bases not matched to a gene: 6. The CDR3 DNA sequence: TGTGCCAGCAGTTACGCGACAGGGGACGGTGAAGCTTTCTTT. The encoded protein is CASSYATGDGEAFF.

A few counts support this clone. The J gene is TRBJ2-5, the V gene TRBV7-9, with D perhaps matching TRBD2 (5 bases). Trimming stripped 2 bases from V and 3 bases from J, with 16 bases between. The germline CDR1 and CDR2 sequences are SEHNR and FQNEAQ (reference sequence). This CDR3 is built from 16 residues. The CDR3 DNA sequence: TGTGCCAGCAGCTTAACCCGCCCCGGGGTTGAAGAGACCCAGTACTTC. It is translated as CASSLTRPGVEETQYF.

The V call is TRBV10-3, the J call TRBJ2-3, with 10 bases that match TRBD2. This CDR3 region has 14 residues. Per the germline V gene, CDR1 is ENHRY and CDR2 is SYGVKD. J gave up 5 bases and V 5 bases, and 4 bases lay outside the gene matches. CDR3 region: CAISQRGGVDTQYF. CDR3 coding DNA: TGTGCCATCAGTCAGCGGGGGGGTGTAGATACGCAGTATTTT.

There are a few counts of this clone. The chain uses TRBV18 and TRBJ1-1; D unresolved. V gave up 2 bases and J gave up 2 bases, with 9 bases separating them. The germline V gene has CDR1 KGHSH and CDR2 LQKENI. This CDR3 is 14 amino acids long. CDR3 sequence reads: CASSPERSNTEAFF. CDR3 sequence (DNA): TGTGCCAGCTCACCAGAACGGTCAAACACTGAAGCTTTCTTT.

This chain connects TRBV5-4 to TRBJ2-5, with D possibly TRBD1 on 5 matching bases. Germline V gene sequence: CDR1 SGHNT, CDR2 YYREEE (reference sequence). This CDR3 contains 15 residues. Trimming removed 4 bases from V and 4 bases from J, with 17 bases in between. CDR3 coding DNA: TGTGCCAGCAGCCCCCTGAAAGGGGAAGTAGAGACCCAGTACTTC. It codes for CASSPLKGEVETQYF. Complete variable domain (other parts from reference TRBV5-4 and TRBJ2-5): ETGVTQSPTHLIKTRGQQVTLRCSSQSGHNTVSWYQQALGQGPQFIFQYYREEENGRGNFPPRFSGLQFPNYSSELNVNALELDDSALYLCASSPLKGEVETQYFGPGTRLLVL.

V usage is TRBV19 and J usage is TRBJ1-4, with a weak D call TRBD1 (5 bases). Looked up from germline, CDR1 is LNHDA and CDR2 is SQIVND (reference sequence). Trimming stripped 4 bases from V and 3 bases from J, with 9 bases between. The CDR3 totals 14 residues. Here the CDR3 DNA reads TGTGCCAGTAGTACCAGACAGTCTAATGAAAAACTGTTTTTT. As protein: CASSTRQSNEKLFF.

This clone was observed a few times. This chain uses TRBV2 with TRBJ1-6; TRBD1 might be the D (5 bases). Germline V gene sequence: CDR1 SNHLY, CDR2 FYNNEI. V lost 0 bases and J 7 bases, leaving 7 bases between the germline ends. This CDR3 spans 14 amino acids. This CDR3 reads CASSEAGGNSPLHF. CDR3 nucleotides: TGTGCCAGCAGTGAAGCGGGGGGGAATTCACCCCTCCACTTT. The full variable domain, rest sourced from reference TRBV2 and TRBJ1-6, is EPEVTQTPSHQVTQMGQEVILRCVPISNHLYFYWYRQILGQKVEFLVSFYNNEISEKSEIFDDQFSVERPDGSNFTLKIRSTKLEDSAMYFCASSEAGGNSPLHFGNGTRLTVT.

V gene TRBV7-2 combines with J gene TRBJ2-2; D not resolved. There are 13 residues in the CDR3. Germline V gene lookup returns CDR1 SGHTA and CDR2 FQGNSA. Deletions cut 3 bases from V and 6 bases from J, with 8 bases between. CDR3 in DNA: TGTGCCAGCAGCTTGCTGAGGTCCGGGGAGCTGTTTTTT. This encodes CASSLLRSGELFF.

V and J are TRBV29-1 and TRBJ1-1; D may be TRBD1 (5 bases). V was cut by 2 bases and J by 6 bases, with 16 bases left in between. Germline V gene sequence: CDR1 SQVTM, CDR2 ANQGSEA. The CDR3 sequence is 14 residues long. The chain's CDR3 is CSVERVQGLAEAFF. CDR3 bases: TGCAGCGTTGAACGGGTTCAGGGATTAGCTGAAGCTTTCTTT.

This chain links TRBV11-3 with TRBJ2-1; D unclear. CDR3 length equals 15 residues. Germline CDR1 and CDR2: SGHNT and YENEEA. Trimming pared 2 bases from V and 2 bases from J, leaving 10 bases between. The CDR3 loop is CASSLRETTYNEQFF. CDR3 DNA sequence: TGTGCCAGCAGCTTAAGAGAAACCACCTACAATGAGCAGTTCTTC.

The rearrangement links TRBV7-9 to TRBJ1-4; maybe TRBD1 (5 bases). Germline V gene data show CDR1 as SEHNR and CDR2 as FQNEAQ (reference sequence). CDR3 length: 13 residues. V was clipped by 6 bases and J by 7 bases, with 12 bases between them. The CDR3 DNA sequence: TGTGCCAGCAGTAACGGGGGACGTGAAAAACTGTTTTTT. This encodes CASSNGGREKLFF.

The rearrangement links TRBV6-5 to TRBJ2-7, with 11 bases matching TRBD2. This CDR3 region has 15 residues. J gave up 4 bases and V 6 bases, and 8 bases lay outside the gene matches. Per germline, CDR1 MNHEY and CDR2 SVGAGI. CDR3 region: CASSVSGRALYEQYV. DNA of the CDR3: TGTGCCAGCAGCGTTAGCGGGAGGGCATTATACGAGCAGTACGTC.